The 23 T cell receptor beta chains presented below share a single source sample, sequenced in a study of response to subunit inactivated influenza vaccine. TCRdb re-derived calls from the RT-PCR reads in MiXCR, one entry per CDR3 protein. Here the sample spans hundreds of thousands of distinct CDR3 sequences, about 11% being singletons. The data were also submitted as part of a second study, on T cells expressing NK-cell markers. That paper states: 5'RACE template switching with UMIs produced the TCR beta cDNA.

The specimen was PBMCs from blood, collected on the day of vaccination. These TCRs come from a middle-aged man who received an inactivated influenza vaccine.

This clonotype was detected a few times. The chain has TRBV20-1 and TRBJ1-1; D ambiguous. The CDR3 is 14 residues long. Germline V gives CDR1 DFQATT, CDR2 SNEGSKA (reference sequence). V dropped 2 bases and J dropped 4 bases, with 14 bases sitting between them. CDR3 DNA: TGCAGTGCTAGAAACGAGTGGATCGGCACTGAAGCTTTCTTT. Translated: CSARNEWIGTEAFF.

This clonotype was detected only a few times. CDR3 region: CAIIGTGGANTGELFF. The CDR3 region has the DNA TGTGCCATCATCGGTACGGGAGGCGCGAACACCGGGGAGCTGTTTTTT. The chain uses TRBV10-3 and TRBJ2-2, with TRBD2 matching 7 bases. There are 16 residues in the CDR3. Germline V gene sequence: CDR1 ENHRY, CDR2 SYGVKD. V gave up 7 bases and J gave up 0 bases; unmatched junction bases: 8.

The chain is built from TRBV6-5 and TRBJ2-7; D uncertain. V was trimmed by 0 bases and J by 1 base, leaving 10 bases between them. From germline, CDR1 is MNHEY and CDR2 SVGAGI. CDR3 length equals 15 residues. The CDR3 here is CASSYSGARSYEQYF. Written as DNA, the CDR3 is TGTGCCAGCAGTTACTCTGGCGCGAGGTCCTACGAGCAGTACTTC.

In the case of this clonotype: A single base separates this from a much larger clone, so it may be a read error. The J gene is TRBJ2-3, the V gene TRBV20-1, with D tentatively TRBD1 (5 bases). CDR1 and CDR2 (germline): DFQATT, SNEGSKA (reference sequence). The CDR3 length is 12 residues. V lost 7 bases and J lost 6, with 14 bases in between. The chain's CDR3 is CSVAWGRDTQYF. CDR3 DNA: TGCAGTGTCGCGTGGGGCCGGGATACGCAGTATTTT.

This clonotype was picked up one time. V is TRBV20-1 and J is TRBJ2-7, with D perhaps matching TRBD1 or TRBD2 (5 bases each). CDR3 length: 15 amino acids. Trimming removed 4 bases from V and 1 base from J, with 17 bases in between. Germline loops: CDR1 DFQATT, CDR2 SNEGSKA (reference sequence). CDR3 region: CSAKAPRDASYEQYF. Written as DNA, the CDR3 is TGCAGTGCTAAAGCCCCTCGGGACGCTTCCTACGAGCAGTACTTC.

This clonotype was picked up a small number of times. The chain recombines TRBV10-3 with TRBJ2-5; no firm D call. Per germline, CDR1 ENHRY and CDR2 SYGVKD. Trimming left V 6 bases short and J 0 bases short, with 5 bases between. The length of the CDR3 is 12 residues. CDR3 sequence reads: CAISGHQETQYF. CDR3 sequence (DNA): TGTGCCATCAGCGGACACCAAGAGACCCAGTACTTC.

The chain recombines TRBV6-2 or TRBV6-3 with TRBJ2-1; 8 nucleotides match TRBD2. This CDR3 region has 15 residues. With 6 bases clipped from V and 0 bases from J, the junction kept 4 bases outside the gene matches. CDR1 and CDR2 (germline): MNHEY, SVGEGT. The CDR3 DNA follows: TGTGCCAGCAGATTTAGCGGGGTCTCCTACAATGAGCAGTTCTTC. This sequence encodes CASRFSGVSYNEQFF.

This clonotype came up a few times. The V and J genes are TRBV2 and TRBJ2-7; no clear D. Germline V gives CDR1 SNHLY, CDR2 FYNNEI. V dropped 3 bases and J dropped 2 bases, with 5 bases sitting between them. The CDR3 has 12 residues. The CDR3 region is CASSDTPYEQYF. The CDR3 DNA reads as TGTGCCAGCAGTGATACCCCCTACGAGCAGTACTTC.

The CDR3, as DNA: TGTGCCAGCAGTCTAACTTTCGGAGCAGTGGGGACTTGGGAGCAGTACTTC. This codes for CASSLTFGAVGTWEQYF. The V gene is TRBV12-3 or TRBV12-4, the J gene TRBJ2-7; D is perhaps TRBD2 (6 bases). The CDR3 loop spans 17 amino acids. Trimming took 5 bases from V and 7 from J, leaving 27 bases between them.

This clonotype occurred a few times. This chain uses TRBV5-5 with TRBJ2-7; D perhaps matches TRBD1 (5 bases). The CDR3 covers 13 residues. Deletions cut 1 base from V and 4 bases from J, with 9 bases between. Per germline, CDR1 SGHKS and CDR2 YYEKEE (reference sequence). The CDR3, as DNA: TGTGCCAGCAGCTTGCGGACAAAGTACGAGCAGTACTTC. As protein: CASSLRTKYEQYF.

The chain combines TRBV6-1 with TRBJ2-7; D not resolved. Trimming pared 1 base from V and 6 bases from J, leaving 7 bases between. Germline V gene sequence: CDR1 MNHNS, CDR2 SASEGT. The CDR3 spans 12 residues. The DNA for the CDR3 is TGTGCCAGCAGTGAAGTCCCTAGCGAGCAGTACTTC. This sequence encodes CASSEVPSEQYF.

This clonotype was counted once. J is TRBJ2-2 and V is TRBV10-3; D is unresolved. The V end was cut by 2 bases, the J end by 4 bases, with 17 bases between. CDR1 ENHRY and CDR2 SYGVKD come from the germline V gene. CDR3 length: 17 amino acids. The CDR3 coding sequence is TGTGCCATCAGTGAGCCCCTCCGGCCGGCGGCCACCGGGGAGCTGTTTTTT. Its translation: CAISEPLRPAATGELFF.

V and J are TRBV7-9 and TRBJ1-1, with TRBD1 matching over 7 bases. CDR1 SEHNR and CDR2 FQNEAQ come from the germline V gene (reference sequence). The length of the CDR3 is 17 residues. Unmatched junction bases numbered 13, after V lost 5 bases and J lost 1 base. The chain's CDR3 is CASSRVQGRVGNTEAFF. DNA of the CDR3: TGTGCCAGCAGCCGGGTACAGGGGAGGGTTGGGAACACTGAAGCTTTCTTT.

There are a few counts of this clonotype. The rearrangement uses TRBV5-1 and TRBJ2-3; possibly TRBD1 or TRBD2 for D (5 bases each). V gave up 4 bases and J gave up 0 bases, with 24 bases separating them. The CDR3 covers 19 residues. Germline V lookup: CDR1 SGHRS, CDR2 YFSETQ. In DNA form, the CDR3 reads TGCGCCAGCAGCGGAACCTTTTTCGGGGTCGGGGCTAGCACAGATACGCAGTATTTT. Encoded protein: CASSGTFFGVGASTDTQYF.

A few counts support this clonotype. One junction end disagrees with the germline gene, perhaps due to a read error. CDR3 in amino acids: CASSQVSGSNNEQFF. CDR3 DNA: TGTGCCAGCAGCCAAGTATCGGGCTCCAACAATGAGCAGTTCTTC. The V and J genes are TRBV3-1 and TRBJ2-1; D remains unclear. The length of the CDR3 is 15 residues. The germline gives CDR1 LGHDT, CDR2 YNNKEL (reference sequence).

The DNA for the CDR3 is TGCGCCAGCAGCTGGGCGGATTACGAGCAGTACTTC. As protein: CASSWADYEQYF. V and J are TRBV5-1 and TRBJ2-7; the D is unclear. CDR1 and CDR2 (germline): SGHRS, YFSETQ. With 3 bases removed from V and 4 bases from J, the gap between germline ends came to 8 bases. This CDR3 has 12 residues.

This clonotype has at least ten counts. This chain links TRBV11-1 with TRBJ2-1; a possible D gene is TRBD2 (6 bases). Germline lookup yields CDR1 SGHAT and CDR2 FQDESV (reference sequence). The CDR3 covers 19 residues. V was trimmed by 5 bases and J by 0 bases, leaving 23 bases between them. Written as DNA, the CDR3 is TGTGCCAGCAGCGCAACCCTAGGGACTTCTACTGGCTCCTACAATGAGCAGTTCTTC. It yields the protein CASSATLGTSTGSYNEQFF.

In its sample, this clonotype was seen many times. The chain carries TRBV12-3 or TRBV12-4 and TRBJ2-5; no clear D gene. V lost 5 bases to trimming and J lost 7 bases, with 17 bases between them. The CDR3 totals 14 residues. The CDR3 region has the DNA TGTGCCAGCAGTCGGTCGACGGAGTCTGGGACCCAGTACTTC. Protein product: CASSRSTESGTQYF.

This chain links TRBV12-3 or TRBV12-4 with TRBJ1-1, with D unclear. V dropped 6 bases and J dropped 0 bases, with 14 bases sitting between them. The CDR3 has 15 amino acids. The CDR3 DNA is TGTGCCAGCAGGGGTTCGCTCCCTTTGAACACTGAAGCTTTCTTT. Amino acid sequence: CASRGSLPLNTEAFF.

The rearrangement uses TRBV28 and TRBJ1-2; D gene ambiguous. This CDR3 spans 15 amino acids. The germline CDR1 and CDR2 sequences are MDHEN and SYDVKM. V lost 1 base to trimming and J lost 2 bases, with 11 bases between them. DNA of the CDR3: TGTGCCAGCAGTTTATTACCGAAAGTGAACTATGGCTACACCTTC. This codes for CASSLLPKVNYGYTF.

This clonotype was recorded a few times. This chain connects TRBV5-1 to TRBJ1-1, with 7 bases identical to TRBD1. V shed 4 bases, J shed 1 base, and the junction held 7 bases outside the gene matches. Germline V gene lookup returns CDR1 SGHRS and CDR2 YFSETQ. The CDR3 totals 15 residues. The CDR3 loop reads CASSPADRKNTEAFF. The CDR3 DNA sequence: TGCGCCAGCAGCCCCGCGGACAGGAAGAACACTGAAGCTTTCTTT.

J is TRBJ2-5 and V is TRBV11-2, with D perhaps TRBD1 or TRBD2 (5 bases each). CDR1 is SGHAT, CDR2 FQNNGV, per germline. V was trimmed by 3 bases and J by 5 bases, leaving 22 bases between them. The CDR3 is made up of 17 amino acids. The CDR3 sequence is CASSFSPQFGTWETQYF. As DNA, the CDR3 is TGTGCCAGCAGCTTTTCCCCCCAATTTGGGACCTGGGAGACCCAGTACTTC.

This clonotype appeared many times. The chain is built from TRBV20-1 and TRBJ2-1; 7 bases are a match to TRBD1. CDR1 and CDR2 (germline): DFQATT, SNEGSKA (reference sequence). The CDR3 totals 15 residues. J lost 5 bases, V lost 0 bases, and 7 bases had no gene match. The DNA for the CDR3 is TGCAGTGCTAGAGATCGGGGACAGCCTAACAATGAGCAGTTCTTC. Translating it yields CSARDRGQPNNEQFF.